This TCR beta chain was retrieved from a study of long-term antiretroviral therapy in people with HIV. Notes on the study in general: Clonal populations expanded prior to ART predominated within the repertoire at all time points.

Germline values: CDR1 SGHNT, CDR2 YENEEA. The CDR3 runs to 20 residues. Trimming removed 0 bases from V and 0 bases from J, with 18 bases in between. The authors ran the immunoSEQ assay, v3.0, at survey level. Profiled with immunoSEQ multiplex PCR; TCRdb holds only in-frame clones, not every one. Of tens of thousands of clones listed, 70% to 85% are singletons. This clone ranks as medium-sized (0.01 to 0.1%). Its antigen remains unknown. Each contributor possessed a minimum of one pre-ART and a minimum of two post-ART PBMC samples. Material: unsorted PBMCs, obtained 4.1 years after starting antiretroviral therapy. V gene TRBV11-3 combines with J gene TRBJ2-6; no clear D gene. The sequence derives from a woman aged 40-49 years with HIV. The CDR3 is CASSLDPDNFWFSGANVLTF. In DNA form, the CDR3 reads TGTGCCAGCAGCTTAGATCCCGACAACTTTTGGTTCTCTGGGGCCAACGTCCTGACTTTC.